The T cell receptor beta chain described here comes from a study of cytomegalovirus exposure and HLA in healthy donors. Findings and limits, study-wide: Rare sequences made up most TCRs, while some public TCRs were found in many donors.

This CDR3 has 14 amino acids. The germline CDR1 and CDR2 sequences are LNHDA and SQIVND (reference sequence). The germline V and J ends were trimmed by 6 bases and 1 base, with 12 bases remaining between them. In regard to this clone: Its cognate antigen is unknown.

Clones were sequenced by immunoSEQ multiplex PCR, and TCRdb holds only the in-frame ones, with some missing. This sample yields about 120,000 clones, of which 70% to 90% are seen a single time; 2.1% belongs to the top ten. Sample: PBMCs. The J gene is TRBJ1-1, the V gene TRBV19; D not resolved. The sequence was obtained from a woman between 25 and 40 years old in good health and CMV-seronegative. The CDR3 nucleotides read TGTGCCAGTAGCCCATGGGCTGAGAACACTGAAGCTTTCTTT. Its protein is CASSPWAENTEAFF. Together with reference TRBV19 and TRBJ1-1, the CDR3 gives the full variable domain: DGGITQSPKYLFRKEGQNVTLSCEQNLNHDAMYWYRQDPGQGLRLIYYSQIVNDFQKGDIAEGYSVSREKKESFPLTVTSAQKNPTAFYLCASSPWAENTEAFFGQGTRLTVV.